This TCR beta chain was documented in a study of beta chain features in type 1 diabetes. With respect to this clone: Its antigen is unknown.

Expressed TCRB transcripts were sequenced after all isolated RNA was converted to cDNA. Some clones are missing from TCRdb's copy, which holds only in-frame ones; the method was immunoSEQ multiplex PCR. This sample has around 360,000 clones; 10% to 15% occur once, and the top ten carry roughly 0.0097%. General observations from the study: All four CD4+ subsets from Type 1 diabetes patients carried moderately but significantly shorter TCRB CDR3s.

Germline lookup yields CDR1 SEHNR and CDR2 FQNEAQ (reference sequence). The CDR3 extends over 15 amino acids. V was trimmed by 1 base and J by 2 bases, leaving 11 bases between them. V usage is TRBV7-9 and J usage is TRBJ2-5; D remains unclear. Sequencing input: naive CD4+ T cells from blood. The TCR comes from a young woman with type 1 diabetes. The CDR3 sequence is CASSLGRQEQETQYF. The CDR3 DNA is TGTGCCAGCAGCTTAGGTCGGCAGGAACAAGAGACCCAGTACTTC.